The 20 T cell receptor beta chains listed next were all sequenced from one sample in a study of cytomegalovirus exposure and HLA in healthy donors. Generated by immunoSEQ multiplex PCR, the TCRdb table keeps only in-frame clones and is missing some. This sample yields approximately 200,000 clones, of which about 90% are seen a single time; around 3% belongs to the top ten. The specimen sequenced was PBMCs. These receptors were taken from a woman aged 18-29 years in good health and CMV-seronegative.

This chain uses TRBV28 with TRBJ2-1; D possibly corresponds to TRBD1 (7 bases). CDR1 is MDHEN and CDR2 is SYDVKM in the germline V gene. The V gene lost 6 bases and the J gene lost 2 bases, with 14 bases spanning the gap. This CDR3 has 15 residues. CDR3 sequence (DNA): TGTGCCAGCAGCGCGCAGGGGGGTACCTACAATGAGCAGTTCTTC. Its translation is CASSAQGGTYNEQFF.

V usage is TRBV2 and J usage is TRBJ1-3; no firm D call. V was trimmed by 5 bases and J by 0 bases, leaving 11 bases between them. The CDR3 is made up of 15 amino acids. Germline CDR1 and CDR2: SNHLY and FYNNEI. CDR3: CASSPTRASGNTIYF. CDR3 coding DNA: TGTGCCAGCAGTCCAACGAGGGCCTCTGGAAACACCATATATTTT.

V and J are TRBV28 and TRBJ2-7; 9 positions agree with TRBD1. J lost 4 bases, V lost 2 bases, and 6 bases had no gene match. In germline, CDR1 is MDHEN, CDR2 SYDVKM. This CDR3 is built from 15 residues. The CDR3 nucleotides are TGTGCCAGCAGTTTACCCGGGACAGGGTTTTACGAGCAGTACTTC. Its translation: CASSLPGTGFYEQYF.

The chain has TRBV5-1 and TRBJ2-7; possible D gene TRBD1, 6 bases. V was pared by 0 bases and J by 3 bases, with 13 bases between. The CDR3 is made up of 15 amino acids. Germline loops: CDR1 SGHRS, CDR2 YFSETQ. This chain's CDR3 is CASSLVSDSLYEQYF. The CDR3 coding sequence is TGCGCCAGCAGCTTGGTTTCGGACAGCCTCTACGAGCAGTACTTC.

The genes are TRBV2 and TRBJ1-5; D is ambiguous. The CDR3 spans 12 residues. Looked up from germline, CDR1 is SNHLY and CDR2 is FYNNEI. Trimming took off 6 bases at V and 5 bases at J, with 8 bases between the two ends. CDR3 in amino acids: CASSRRDQPQHF. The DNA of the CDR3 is TGTGCCAGCAGCAGGCGAGATCAGCCCCAGCATTTT.

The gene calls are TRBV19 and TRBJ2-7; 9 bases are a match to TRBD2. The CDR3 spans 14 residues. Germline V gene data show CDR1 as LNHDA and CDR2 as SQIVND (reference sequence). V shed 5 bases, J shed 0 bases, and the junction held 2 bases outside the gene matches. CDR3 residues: CASSVAGASYEQYF. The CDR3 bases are TGTGCCAGTAGTGTAGCGGGAGCCTCCTACGAGCAGTACTTC.

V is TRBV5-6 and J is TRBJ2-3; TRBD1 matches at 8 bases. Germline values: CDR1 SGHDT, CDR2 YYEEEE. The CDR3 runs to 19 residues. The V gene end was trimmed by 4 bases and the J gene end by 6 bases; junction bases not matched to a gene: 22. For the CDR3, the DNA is TGTGCCAGCAGCCCCCTTAGGGTCAGGGGGCGTCCCCTTCTGGATACGCAGTATTTT. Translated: CASSPLRVRGRPLLDTQYF. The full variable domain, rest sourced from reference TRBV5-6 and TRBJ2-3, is DAGVTQSPTHLIKTRGQQVTLRCSPKSGHDTVSWYQQALGQGPQFIFQYYEEEERQRGNFPDRFSGHQFPNYSSELNVNALLLGDSALYLCASSPLRVRGRPLLDTQYFGPGTRLTVL.

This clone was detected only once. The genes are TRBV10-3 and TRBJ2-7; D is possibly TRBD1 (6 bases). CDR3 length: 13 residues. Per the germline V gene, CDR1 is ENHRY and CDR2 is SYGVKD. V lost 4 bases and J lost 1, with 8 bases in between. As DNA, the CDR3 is TGTGCCATCAGTGTAGGGGGTTCCTACGAGCAGTACTTC. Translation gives CAISVGGSYEQYF.

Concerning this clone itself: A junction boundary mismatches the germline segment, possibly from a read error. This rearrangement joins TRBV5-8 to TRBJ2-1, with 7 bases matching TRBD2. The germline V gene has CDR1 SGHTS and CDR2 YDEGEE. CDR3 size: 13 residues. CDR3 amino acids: CASSHPGLVIEVF. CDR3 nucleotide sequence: TGTGCCAGCTCTCATCCAGGACTAGTTATTGAAGTCTTC.

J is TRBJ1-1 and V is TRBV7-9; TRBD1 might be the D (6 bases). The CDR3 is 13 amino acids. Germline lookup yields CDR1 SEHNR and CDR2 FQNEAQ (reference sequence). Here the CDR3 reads CAVGGADLTEAFF. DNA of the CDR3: TGTGCGGTCGGGGGGGCAGATTTGACTGAAGCTTTCTTT.

CDR3 in DNA: TGTGCCAGCACCAAGAGCTCCTACGAGCAGTACTTC. Protein: CASTKSSYEQYF. V gene TRBV2 combines with J gene TRBJ2-7, with D unresolved. The CDR3 extends over 12 amino acids. The V end was cut by 7 bases, the J end by 0 bases, with 7 bases between. CDR1 and CDR2 from the germline V gene are SNHLY and FYNNEI.

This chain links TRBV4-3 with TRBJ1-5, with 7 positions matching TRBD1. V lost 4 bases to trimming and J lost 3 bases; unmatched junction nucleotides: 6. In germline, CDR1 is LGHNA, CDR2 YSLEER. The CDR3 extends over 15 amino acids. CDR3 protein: CASSPWTGNNQPQHF. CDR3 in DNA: TGCGCCAGCAGCCCCTGGACAGGAAACAATCAGCCCCAGCATTTT.

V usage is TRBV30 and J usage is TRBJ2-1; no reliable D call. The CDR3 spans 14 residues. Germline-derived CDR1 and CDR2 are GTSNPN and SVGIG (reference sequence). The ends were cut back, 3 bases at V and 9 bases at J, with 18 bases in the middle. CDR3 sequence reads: CAWSPYLEGSEQFF. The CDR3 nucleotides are TGTGCCTGGAGCCCCTACCTAGAAGGCAGTGAGCAGTTCTTC.

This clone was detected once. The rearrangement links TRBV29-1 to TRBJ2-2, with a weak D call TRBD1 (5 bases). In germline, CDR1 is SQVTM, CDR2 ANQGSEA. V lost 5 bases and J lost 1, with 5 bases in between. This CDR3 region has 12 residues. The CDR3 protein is CSVTGNTGELFF. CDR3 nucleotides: TGCAGCGTTACAGGGAACACCGGGGAGCTGTTTTTT.

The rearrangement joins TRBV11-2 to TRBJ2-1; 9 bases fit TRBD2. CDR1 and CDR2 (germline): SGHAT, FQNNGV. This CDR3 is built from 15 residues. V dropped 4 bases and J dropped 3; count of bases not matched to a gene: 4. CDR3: CASSSGGGDYNEQFF. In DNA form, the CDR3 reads TGTGCCAGCAGCTCTGGCGGGGGGGACTACAATGAGCAGTTCTTC. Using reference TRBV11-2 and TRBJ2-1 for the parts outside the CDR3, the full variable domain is EAGVAQSPRYKIIEKRQSVAFWCNPISGHATLYWYQQILGQGPKLLIQFQNNGVVDDSQLPKDRFSAERLKGVDSTLKIQPAKLEDSAVYLCASSSGGGDYNEQFFGPGTRLTVL.

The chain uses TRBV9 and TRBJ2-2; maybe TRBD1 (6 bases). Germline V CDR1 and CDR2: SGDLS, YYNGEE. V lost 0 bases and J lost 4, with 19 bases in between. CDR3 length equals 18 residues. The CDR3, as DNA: TGTGCCAGCAGCGTAGAAGGGCTCAGGGGATGGGGCACCGGGGAGCTGTTTTTT. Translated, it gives CASSVEGLRGWGTGELFF.

In DNA form, the CDR3 reads TGTGCCAGCGGCAGGGCTGCGGGACAGCGGAATGAGCAGTTCTTC. Amino acids: CASGRAAGQRNEQFF. J is TRBJ2-1 and V is TRBV7-9, with D possibly TRBD1 on 7 matching bases. This CDR3 region has 15 residues. Germline V lookup: CDR1 SEHNR, CDR2 FQNEAQ (reference sequence). Between the trimmed V and J ends, which lost 8 bases and 7 bases, there was a span of 21 bases.

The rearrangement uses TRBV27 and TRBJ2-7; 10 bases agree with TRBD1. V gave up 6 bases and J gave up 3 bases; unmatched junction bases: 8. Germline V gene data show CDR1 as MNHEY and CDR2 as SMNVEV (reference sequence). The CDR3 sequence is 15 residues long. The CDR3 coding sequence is TGTGCCAGCAGCCACCCCGGGACAGGGGTCTACGAGCAGTACTTC. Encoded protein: CASSHPGTGVYEQYF.

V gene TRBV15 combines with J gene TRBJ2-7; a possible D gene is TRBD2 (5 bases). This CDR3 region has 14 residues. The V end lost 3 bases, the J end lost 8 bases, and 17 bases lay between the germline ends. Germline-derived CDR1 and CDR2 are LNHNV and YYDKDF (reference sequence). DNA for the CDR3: TGTGCCACCAGCAGTGTTGCGGGCAGGACGAAGCAGTACTTC. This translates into CATSSVAGRTKQYF.

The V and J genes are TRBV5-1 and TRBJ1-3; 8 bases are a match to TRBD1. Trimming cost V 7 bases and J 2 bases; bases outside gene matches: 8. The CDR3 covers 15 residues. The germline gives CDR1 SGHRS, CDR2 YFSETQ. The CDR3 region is CASRSGGIAGNTIYF. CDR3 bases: TGCGCCAGCCGCTCAGGGGGCATAGCTGGAAACACCATATATTTT.